This T cell receptor (beta chain) was sequenced for a study of shared clonotypes between healthy human individuals. Notes on the study in general: Depth was large, yet rarefaction showed that sorted-subset sequencing was incomplete. Non-shared clonotypes showed lower generation probabilities than clonotypes common to all four donors.

Note on this clone: What it binds is not known. An end of the junction differs from the germline gene, which may be a read error.

CD45RO-negative cells were positively selected for CCR7, leaving out terminally differentiated effector memory CD45RA+ cells. The CDR3 consists of 15 residues. The germline V gene encodes CDR1 SQVTM and CDR2 ANQGSEA. TCRdb's table, derived via immunoSEQ multiplex PCR, lists solely in-frame clones and lacks some. The sample yields some 800,000 clones, nearly 95% seen once. The chain is built from TRBV29-1 and TRBJ2-7, with TRBD1 identical over 7 bases. This receptor was identified in a man aged 30 to 39 in good health. Sequences were obtained from naive CD8+ T cells sorted from blood. CDR3 bases: TGCAGCGTCGAAGGGACAGAGGAGGTTGCTTACGAGCAGTACTTC. It codes for CSVEGTEEVAYEQYF.